What follows are 13 T cell receptor beta chains derived from one specimen sequenced in a study of cytomegalovirus exposure and HLA in healthy donors. PCR amplification relied on 60 Vbeta primers (plus 13 Jbeta primers). Sequencing used immunoSEQ multiplex PCR; TCRdb keeps in-frame clones, though not all of them. The table lists roughly 51,000 clones. The sequenced sample consisted of PBMCs. The receptors were gathered from a woman aged 45-60 years in good health and CMV-seropositive.

This sequence joins TRBV29-1 and TRBJ2-1; 11 positions match TRBD2. Per the germline V gene, CDR1 is SQVTM and CDR2 is ANQGSEA. The CDR3 covers 17 residues. V lost 1 base, J lost 4 bases, and 9 bases stayed unmatched. CDR3 residues: CSVEGATSGVGYNEQFF. The DNA of the CDR3 is TGCAGCGTTGAAGGGGCGACTAGCGGGGTTGGGTACAATGAGCAGTTCTTC.

The V and J genes are TRBV19 and TRBJ2-1; 10 bases fit TRBD2. Germline CDR1 reads LNHDA; CDR2 reads SQIVND (reference sequence). V trimming: 4 bases; J trimming: 0 bases; junction bases outside the gene matches: 12. The CDR3 consists of 19 residues. The CDR3 nucleotides are TGTGCCAGTAGTAAAGCGCTGGGGAGCGGGAGGGTCTCCTACAATGAGCAGTTCTTC. It is translated as CASSKALGSGRVSYNEQFF.

The V call is TRBV7-2, the J call TRBJ2-7, with 7 nucleotides matching TRBD1. There are 16 residues in the CDR3. V shed 1 base and J 0 bases; nucleotides not matched to a gene: 6. CDR1 and CDR2 (germline): SGHTA, FQGNSA. This CDR3 reads CASSLGAGGSSYEQYF. DNA for the CDR3: TGTGCCAGCAGCTTAGGGGCAGGGGGTAGCTCCTACGAGCAGTACTTC. Complete variable domain (other parts from reference TRBV7-2 and TRBJ2-7): GAGVSQSPSNKVTEKGKDVELRCDPISGHTALYWYRQSLGQGLEFLIYFQGNSAPDKSGLPSDRFSAERTGGSVSTLTIQRTQQEDSAVYLCASSLGAGGSSYEQYFGPGTRLTVT.

This chain uses TRBV2 with TRBJ2-1; 9 nucleotides agree with TRBD2. There are 14 residues in the CDR3. V lost 4 bases to trimming and J lost 7 bases; unmatched junction nucleotides: 5. Germline CDR1 is SNHLY and CDR2 is FYNNEI. CDR3 protein: CASSGAGGLNEQFF. CDR3 bases: TGTGCCAGCAGTGGAGCGGGGGGACTTAATGAGCAGTTCTTC.

V is TRBV11-2 and J is TRBJ2-5; no reliable D call. The CDR3 has 14 amino acids. Germline V gene lookup returns CDR1 SGHAT and CDR2 FQNNGV. The ends were cut back, 5 bases at V and 1 base at J, with 11 bases in the middle. CDR3 sequence reads: CASSLNYVQETQYF. CDR3 sequence (DNA): TGTGCCAGCAGCCTCAACTACGTCCAAGAGACCCAGTACTTC.

The chain recombines TRBV4-2 with TRBJ1-2; 7 bases agree with TRBD1. With 0 bases clipped from V and 5 bases from J, the junction kept 9 bases outside the gene matches. Germline V gene data show CDR1 as LGHNA and CDR2 as YNFKEQ. This CDR3 region has 16 residues. This CDR3 is CASSQDRNRGIYGYTF. The CDR3 DNA reads as TGTGCCAGCAGCCAAGATAGGAACAGGGGTATTTATGGCTACACCTTC.

The chain couples TRBV6-5 to TRBJ1-5; 12 bases are shared with TRBD1. Germline trimming cut 5 bases from V and 6 bases from J; bases unmatched to any gene: 5. CDR3 length equals 15 residues. The germline V gene has CDR1 MNHEY and CDR2 SVGAGI. CDR3 protein: CASSGTGGASQPQHF. Here the CDR3 DNA reads TGTGCCAGCAGTGGGACAGGGGGCGCTTCTCAGCCCCAGCATTTT.

V is TRBV25-1 and J is TRBJ2-2; D is perhaps TRBD2 (6 bases). The germline gives CDR1 MGHDK, CDR2 SYGVNS. This CDR3 is 14 amino acids long. V was cut by 4 bases and J by 3 bases, with 9 bases left in between. CDR3 sequence (DNA): TGTGCCAGCAGTGGGGACTTTTACACCGGGGAGCTGTTTTTT. Translating it yields CASSGDFYTGELFF.

The chain uses TRBV5-1 and TRBJ2-5; D ambiguous. This CDR3 is 14 amino acids long. Germline CDR1 SGHRS, CDR2 YFSETQ. V lost 6 bases to trimming and J lost 1 base, with 13 bases between them. CDR3 sequence: CASNLGEVQETQYF. The DNA of the CDR3 is TGCGCCAGCAACCTAGGTGAGGTCCAAGAGACCCAGTACTTC.

The V call is TRBV18, the J call TRBJ2-5, with D perhaps TRBD1 (5 bases). The CDR3 runs to 13 residues. Germline loops: CDR1 KGHSH, CDR2 LQKENI. The ends were cut back, 5 bases at V and 4 bases at J, with 11 bases in the middle. CDR3 in amino acids: CASSVGLGETQYF. The CDR3 bases are TGTGCCAGCTCAGTGGGGCTAGGAGAGACCCAGTACTTC.

The genes are TRBV28 and TRBJ2-7, with D tentatively TRBD1 (6 bases). The germline gives CDR1 MDHEN, CDR2 SYDVKM. The V end lost 6 bases, the J end lost 6 bases, and 21 bases lay between the germline ends. The CDR3 length is 15 residues. CDR3 region: CASSPDRRGVSEQYF. In nucleotides, the CDR3 is TGTGCCAGCAGCCCCGACAGGAGAGGGGTTAGCGAGCAGTACTTC.

This chain joins TRBV19 and TRBJ2-1; perhaps TRBD2 as D (6 bases). In germline, CDR1 is LNHDA, CDR2 SQIVND (reference sequence). Trimming shortened V by 4 bases and J by 7 bases, and 11 bases separated the two germline ends. The CDR3 is made up of 13 amino acids. The CDR3 nucleotides read TGTGCCAGTAGTAGGCCGGGAGCTAATGAGCAGTTCTTC. Translated, it gives CASSRPGANEQFF.

V usage is TRBV5-6 and J usage is TRBJ2-5; 15 bases fit TRBD2. Germline V gene lookup returns CDR1 SGHDT and CDR2 YYEEEE. Unmatched junction bases numbered 5, after V lost 3 bases and J lost 2 bases. The CDR3 is made up of 17 amino acids. This CDR3 reads CASSSGTSGGQQETQYF. The CDR3 DNA is TGTGCCAGCAGCTCTGGGACTAGCGGGGGGCAGCAAGAGACCCAGTACTTC.